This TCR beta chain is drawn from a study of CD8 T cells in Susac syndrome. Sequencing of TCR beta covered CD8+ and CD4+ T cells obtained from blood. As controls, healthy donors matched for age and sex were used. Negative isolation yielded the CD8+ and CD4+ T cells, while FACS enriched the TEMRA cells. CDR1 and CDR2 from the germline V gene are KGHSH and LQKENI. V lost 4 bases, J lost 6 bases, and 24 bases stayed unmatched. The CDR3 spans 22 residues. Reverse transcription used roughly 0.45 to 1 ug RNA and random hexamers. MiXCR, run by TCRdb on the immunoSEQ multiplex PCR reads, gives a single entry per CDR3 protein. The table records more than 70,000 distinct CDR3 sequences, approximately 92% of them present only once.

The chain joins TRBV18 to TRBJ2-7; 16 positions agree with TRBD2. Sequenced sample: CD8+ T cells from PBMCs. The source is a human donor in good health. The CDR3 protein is CASSLSDRGEGLAGGPSGEQYF. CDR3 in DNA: TGTGCCAGCTCACTCTCGGACAGGGGCGAGGGACTAGCGGGGGGGCCTTCTGGCGAGCAGTACTTC.